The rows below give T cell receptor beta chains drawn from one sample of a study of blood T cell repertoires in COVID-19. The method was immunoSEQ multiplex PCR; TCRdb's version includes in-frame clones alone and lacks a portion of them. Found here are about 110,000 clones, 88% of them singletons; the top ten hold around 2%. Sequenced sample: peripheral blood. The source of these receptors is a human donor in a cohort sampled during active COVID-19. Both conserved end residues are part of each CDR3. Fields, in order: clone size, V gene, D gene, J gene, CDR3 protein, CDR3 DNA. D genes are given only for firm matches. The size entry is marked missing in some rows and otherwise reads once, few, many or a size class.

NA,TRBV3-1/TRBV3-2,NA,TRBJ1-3,CASSHQISGNTIYF,TGTGCCAGCAGCCACCAGATCTCTGGAAACACCATATATTTT
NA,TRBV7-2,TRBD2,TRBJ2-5,CASSLIGGSSGSETQYF,TGTGCCAGCAGCTTAATCGGTGGATCTAGCGGGTCAGAGACCCAGTACTTC
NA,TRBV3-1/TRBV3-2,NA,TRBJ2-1,CASSRTSTYNEQFF,TGTGCCAGCAGCCGGACTTCAACCTACAATGAGCAGTTCTTC
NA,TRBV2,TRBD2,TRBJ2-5,CASKGRLAGGQETQYF,TGTGCCAGTAAAGGTAGATTAGCGGGGGGCCAAGAGACCCAGTACTTC
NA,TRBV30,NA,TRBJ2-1,CAWTGWAGEQFF,TGTGCCTGGACCGGCTGGGCGGGTGAGCAGTTCTTC
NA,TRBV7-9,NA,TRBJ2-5,CASSFTWETQYF,TGTGCCAGCAGCTTTACTTGGGAGACCCAGTACTTC
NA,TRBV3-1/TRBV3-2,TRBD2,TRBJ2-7,CASSQEAGGDYEQYF,TGTGCCAGCAGCCAGGAAGCGGGGGGGGACTACGAGCAGTACTTC
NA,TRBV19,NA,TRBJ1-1,CASSMQGSNTEAFF,TGTGCCAGTAGTATGCAGGGATCGAACACTGAAGCTTTCTTT
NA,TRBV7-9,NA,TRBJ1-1,CASSFLQDTEAFF,TGTGCCAGCAGCTTTTTGCAGGACACTGAAGCTTTCTTT
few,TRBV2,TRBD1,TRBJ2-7,CASTQQGYEQYF,TGTGCCAGCACCCAACAGGGGTACGAGCAGTACTTC
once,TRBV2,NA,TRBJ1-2,CASSEATSGAGYTF,TGTGCCAGCAGTGAAGCGACATCAGGCGCTGGCTACACCTTC
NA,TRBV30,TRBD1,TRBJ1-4,CAWSVLEQGEKLFF,TGTGCCTGGAGTGTACTAGAACAGGGGGAAAAACTGTTTTTT
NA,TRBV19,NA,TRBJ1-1,CASIGARKNTEAFF,TGTGCCAGTATAGGGGCCAGAAAGAACACTGAAGCTTTCTTT
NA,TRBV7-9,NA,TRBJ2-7,CASSYSSYEQYF,TGTGCCAGCAGCTACAGCTCCTACGAGCAGTACTTC
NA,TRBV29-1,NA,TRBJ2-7,CSAEVDYYEQYF,TGCAGCGCCGAAGTGGACTACTACGAGCAGTACTTC
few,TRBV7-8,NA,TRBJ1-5,CASSLGSQGNQPQHF,TGTGCCAGCAGCTTAGGGTCGCAGGGTAATCAGCCCCAGCATTTT
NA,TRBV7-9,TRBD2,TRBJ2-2,CASSGSGGNTGELFF,TGTGCCAGCAGCGGTAGCGGGGGAAACACCGGGGAGCTGTTTTTT
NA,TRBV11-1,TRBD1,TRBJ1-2,CASSLTGGAGYTF,TGTGCCAGCAGCTTGACAGGGGGCGCTGGCTACACCTTC
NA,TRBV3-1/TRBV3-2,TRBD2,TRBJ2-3,CASSQYRTSGGSASTDTQYF,TGTGCCAGCAGCCAATACCGGACTAGCGGGGGATCCGCTAGCACAGATACGCAGTATTTT
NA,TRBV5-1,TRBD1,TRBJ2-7,CASSLGTGGAYEQYF,TGCGCCAGCAGCTTGGGCACAGGGGGCGCTTACGAGCAGTACTTC
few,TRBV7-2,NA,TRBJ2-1,CASSLAPPSSYNEQFF,TGTGCCAGCAGCTTAGCGCCCCCGAGCTCCTACAATGAGCAGTTCTTC
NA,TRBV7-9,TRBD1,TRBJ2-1,CASSLRDSVSYNEQFF,TGTGCCAGCAGCTTAAGGGACAGCGTCTCCTACAATGAGCAGTTCTTC
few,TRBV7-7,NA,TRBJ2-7,CASSLRSRSSYEQYF,TGTGCTAGCAGCTTAAGGAGCCGAAGCTCCTACGAGCAGTACTTC
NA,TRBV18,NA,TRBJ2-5,CASSPAGETQYF,TGTGCCAGCTCACCGGCGGGGGAGACCCAGTACTTC
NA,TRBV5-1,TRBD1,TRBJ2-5,CASSLDTGEETQYF,TGCGCCAGCAGCTTGGATACAGGGGAAGAGACCCAGTACTTC
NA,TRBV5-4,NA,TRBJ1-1,CASSLAQGETEAFF,TGTGCCAGCAGCTTGGCACAGGGAGAAACTGAAGCTTTCTTT
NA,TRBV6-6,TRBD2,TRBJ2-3,CASSRLAEDTQYF,TGTGCCAGCAGTCGACTAGCCGAAGATACGCAGTATTTT
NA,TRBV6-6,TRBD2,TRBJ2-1,CASSSGTSGAYNEQFF,TGTGCCAGCAGTTCCGGGACTAGCGGGGCATACAATGAGCAGTTCTTC
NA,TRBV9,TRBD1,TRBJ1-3,CASSNPRTGVNFGSGNTIYF,TGTGCCAGCAGCAACCCAAGGACAGGGGTAAATTTTGGGTCTGGAAACACCATATATTTT
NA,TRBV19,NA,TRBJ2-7,CASSMASSYEQYF,TGTGCCAGTAGTATGGCTAGCTCCTACGAGCAGTACTTC
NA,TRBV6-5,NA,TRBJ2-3,CASSYSSPAEATQYF,TGTGCCAGCAGTTACTCGTCACCGGCCGAGGCTACGCAGTATTTT
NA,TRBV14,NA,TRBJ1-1,CASSLGGSEAFF,TGTGCCAGCAGCCTGGGAGGGTCCGAAGCTTTCTTT
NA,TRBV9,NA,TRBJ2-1,CASSVGGPDRRNEQFF,TGTGCCAGCAGCGTAGGAGGGCCAGACCGGCGCAATGAGCAGTTCTTC
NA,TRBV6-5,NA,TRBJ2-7,CASRGPGFSYEQYF,TGTGCCAGCAGAGGGCCAGGGTTCTCCTACGAGCAGTACTTC
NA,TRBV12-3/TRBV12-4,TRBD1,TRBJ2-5,CASSSGTGRTQYF,TGTGCCAGCAGTTCAGGGACAGGCAGGACCCAGTACTTC
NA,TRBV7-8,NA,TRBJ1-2,CASSLGGDAGYTF,TGTGCCAGCAGCTTAGGAGGAGATGCTGGCTACACCTTC
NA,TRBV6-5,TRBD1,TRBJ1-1,CASTQDREHTEAFF,TGTGCCAGCACCCAGGACAGGGAGCACACTGAAGCTTTCTTT
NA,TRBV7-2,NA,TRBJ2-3,CASSSRSDTQYF,TGTGCCAGCAGCTCCCGTTCTGATACGCAGTATTTT
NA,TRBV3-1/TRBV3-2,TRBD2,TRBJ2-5,CASSHLSGGVDETQYF,TGTGCCAGCAGCCACCTTAGCGGGGGGGTTGATGAGACCCAGTACTTC
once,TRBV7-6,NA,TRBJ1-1,CASSLGENTEAFF,TGTGCCAGCAGCTTAGGAGAGAACACTGAAGCTTTCTTT
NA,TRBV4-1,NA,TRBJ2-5,CASSQGLTSETQYF,TGCGCCAGCAGCCAAGGTTTAACTTCAGAGACCCAGTACTTC
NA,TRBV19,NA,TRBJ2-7,CASSPGRGGEYEQYF,TGTGCCAGTAGTCCCGGTCGAGGGGGTGAGTACGAGCAGTACTTC
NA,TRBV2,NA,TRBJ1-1,CASSDRGPTEAFF,TGTGCCAGCAGTGATAGGGGCCCTACTGAAGCTTTCTTT
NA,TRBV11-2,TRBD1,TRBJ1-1,CASTQLQGYTEAFF,TGTGCCAGCACCCAGTTACAGGGGTACACTGAAGCTTTCTTT
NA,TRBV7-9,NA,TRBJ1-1,CASSLVTGSPEAFF,TGTGCCAGCAGCTTAGTAACCGGGAGCCCTGAAGCTTTCTTT
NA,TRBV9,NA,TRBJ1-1,CASSVQGSVGTEAFF,TGTGCCAGCAGCGTTCAGGGTTCGGTGGGCACTGAAGCTTTCTTT
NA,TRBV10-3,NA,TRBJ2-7,CAISEPPGSGSYEQYF,TGTGCCATCAGTGAGCCCCCTGGGTCAGGCTCCTACGAGCAGTACTTC
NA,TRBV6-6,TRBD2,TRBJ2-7,CASSSRLAQHEQYF,TGTGCCAGCAGCTCTAGACTAGCGCAGCACGAGCAGTACTTC